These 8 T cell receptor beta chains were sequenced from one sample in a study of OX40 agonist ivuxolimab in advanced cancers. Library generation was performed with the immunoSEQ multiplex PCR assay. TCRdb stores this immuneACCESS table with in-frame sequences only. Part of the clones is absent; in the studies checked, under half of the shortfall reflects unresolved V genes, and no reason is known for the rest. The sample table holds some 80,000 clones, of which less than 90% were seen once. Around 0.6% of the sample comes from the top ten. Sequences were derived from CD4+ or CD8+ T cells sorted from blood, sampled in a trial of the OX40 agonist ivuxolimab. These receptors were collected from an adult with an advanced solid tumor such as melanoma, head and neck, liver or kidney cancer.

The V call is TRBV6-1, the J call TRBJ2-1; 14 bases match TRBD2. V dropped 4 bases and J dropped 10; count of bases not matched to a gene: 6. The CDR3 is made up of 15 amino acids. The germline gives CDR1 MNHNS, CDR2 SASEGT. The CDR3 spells CASSVTSGGAVEQFF. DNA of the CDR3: TGTGCCAGCAGTGTGACTAGCGGGGGGGCCGTGGAGCAGTTCTTC.

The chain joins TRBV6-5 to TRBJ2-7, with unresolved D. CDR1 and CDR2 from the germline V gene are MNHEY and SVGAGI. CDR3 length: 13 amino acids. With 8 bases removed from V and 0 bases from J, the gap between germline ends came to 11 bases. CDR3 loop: CASGTVRSYEQYF. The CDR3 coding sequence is TGTGCCAGCGGCACTGTTCGCTCCTACGAGCAGTACTTC.

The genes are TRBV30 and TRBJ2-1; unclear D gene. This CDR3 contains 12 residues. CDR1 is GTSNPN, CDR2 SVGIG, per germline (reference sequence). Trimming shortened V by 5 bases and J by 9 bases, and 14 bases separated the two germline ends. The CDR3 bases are TGTGCCTGGGGTAGGGCACAAATTGAGCAGTTCTTC. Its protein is CAWGRAQIEQFF.

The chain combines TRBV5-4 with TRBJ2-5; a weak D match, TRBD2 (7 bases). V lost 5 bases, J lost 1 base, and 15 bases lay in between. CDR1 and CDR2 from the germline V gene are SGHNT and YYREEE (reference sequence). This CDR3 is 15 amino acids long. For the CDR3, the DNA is TGTGCCAGCAGTTCGAAACGGGGGGCCCAAGAGACCCAGTACTTC. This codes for CASSSKRGAQETQYF. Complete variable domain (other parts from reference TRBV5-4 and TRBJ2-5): ETGVTQSPTHLIKTRGQQVTLRCSSQSGHNTVSWYQQALGQGPQFIFQYYREEENGRGNFPPRFSGLQFPNYSSELNVNALELDDSALYLCASSSKRGAQETQYFGPGTRLLVL.

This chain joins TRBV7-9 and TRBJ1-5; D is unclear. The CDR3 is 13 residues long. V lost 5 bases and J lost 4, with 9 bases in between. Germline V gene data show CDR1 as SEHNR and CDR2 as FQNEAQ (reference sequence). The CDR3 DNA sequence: TGTGCCAGCAGCCTTTCGATGAATCAGCCCCAGCATTTT. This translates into CASSLSMNQPQHF.

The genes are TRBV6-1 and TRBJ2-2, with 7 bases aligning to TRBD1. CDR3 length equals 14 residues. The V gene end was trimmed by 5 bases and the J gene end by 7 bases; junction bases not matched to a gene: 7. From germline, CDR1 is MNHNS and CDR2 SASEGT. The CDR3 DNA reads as TGTGCCAGCAGTCGGACATGGGACAGCGGGGAGCTGTTTTTT. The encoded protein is CASSRTWDSGELFF.

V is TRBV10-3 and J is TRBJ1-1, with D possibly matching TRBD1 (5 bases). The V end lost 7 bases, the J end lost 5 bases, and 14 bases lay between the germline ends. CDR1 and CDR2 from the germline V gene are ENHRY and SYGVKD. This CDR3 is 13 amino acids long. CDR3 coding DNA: TGTGCCATCACCGCGACAGAGAGGACTGAAGCTTTCTTT. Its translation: CAITATERTEAFF.

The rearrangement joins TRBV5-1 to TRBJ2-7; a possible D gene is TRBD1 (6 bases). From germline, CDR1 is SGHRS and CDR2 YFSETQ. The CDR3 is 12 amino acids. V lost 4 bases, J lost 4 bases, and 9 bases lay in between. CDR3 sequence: CASSTGLYEQYF. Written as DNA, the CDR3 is TGCGCCAGCAGCACAGGGTTGTACGAGCAGTACTTC.